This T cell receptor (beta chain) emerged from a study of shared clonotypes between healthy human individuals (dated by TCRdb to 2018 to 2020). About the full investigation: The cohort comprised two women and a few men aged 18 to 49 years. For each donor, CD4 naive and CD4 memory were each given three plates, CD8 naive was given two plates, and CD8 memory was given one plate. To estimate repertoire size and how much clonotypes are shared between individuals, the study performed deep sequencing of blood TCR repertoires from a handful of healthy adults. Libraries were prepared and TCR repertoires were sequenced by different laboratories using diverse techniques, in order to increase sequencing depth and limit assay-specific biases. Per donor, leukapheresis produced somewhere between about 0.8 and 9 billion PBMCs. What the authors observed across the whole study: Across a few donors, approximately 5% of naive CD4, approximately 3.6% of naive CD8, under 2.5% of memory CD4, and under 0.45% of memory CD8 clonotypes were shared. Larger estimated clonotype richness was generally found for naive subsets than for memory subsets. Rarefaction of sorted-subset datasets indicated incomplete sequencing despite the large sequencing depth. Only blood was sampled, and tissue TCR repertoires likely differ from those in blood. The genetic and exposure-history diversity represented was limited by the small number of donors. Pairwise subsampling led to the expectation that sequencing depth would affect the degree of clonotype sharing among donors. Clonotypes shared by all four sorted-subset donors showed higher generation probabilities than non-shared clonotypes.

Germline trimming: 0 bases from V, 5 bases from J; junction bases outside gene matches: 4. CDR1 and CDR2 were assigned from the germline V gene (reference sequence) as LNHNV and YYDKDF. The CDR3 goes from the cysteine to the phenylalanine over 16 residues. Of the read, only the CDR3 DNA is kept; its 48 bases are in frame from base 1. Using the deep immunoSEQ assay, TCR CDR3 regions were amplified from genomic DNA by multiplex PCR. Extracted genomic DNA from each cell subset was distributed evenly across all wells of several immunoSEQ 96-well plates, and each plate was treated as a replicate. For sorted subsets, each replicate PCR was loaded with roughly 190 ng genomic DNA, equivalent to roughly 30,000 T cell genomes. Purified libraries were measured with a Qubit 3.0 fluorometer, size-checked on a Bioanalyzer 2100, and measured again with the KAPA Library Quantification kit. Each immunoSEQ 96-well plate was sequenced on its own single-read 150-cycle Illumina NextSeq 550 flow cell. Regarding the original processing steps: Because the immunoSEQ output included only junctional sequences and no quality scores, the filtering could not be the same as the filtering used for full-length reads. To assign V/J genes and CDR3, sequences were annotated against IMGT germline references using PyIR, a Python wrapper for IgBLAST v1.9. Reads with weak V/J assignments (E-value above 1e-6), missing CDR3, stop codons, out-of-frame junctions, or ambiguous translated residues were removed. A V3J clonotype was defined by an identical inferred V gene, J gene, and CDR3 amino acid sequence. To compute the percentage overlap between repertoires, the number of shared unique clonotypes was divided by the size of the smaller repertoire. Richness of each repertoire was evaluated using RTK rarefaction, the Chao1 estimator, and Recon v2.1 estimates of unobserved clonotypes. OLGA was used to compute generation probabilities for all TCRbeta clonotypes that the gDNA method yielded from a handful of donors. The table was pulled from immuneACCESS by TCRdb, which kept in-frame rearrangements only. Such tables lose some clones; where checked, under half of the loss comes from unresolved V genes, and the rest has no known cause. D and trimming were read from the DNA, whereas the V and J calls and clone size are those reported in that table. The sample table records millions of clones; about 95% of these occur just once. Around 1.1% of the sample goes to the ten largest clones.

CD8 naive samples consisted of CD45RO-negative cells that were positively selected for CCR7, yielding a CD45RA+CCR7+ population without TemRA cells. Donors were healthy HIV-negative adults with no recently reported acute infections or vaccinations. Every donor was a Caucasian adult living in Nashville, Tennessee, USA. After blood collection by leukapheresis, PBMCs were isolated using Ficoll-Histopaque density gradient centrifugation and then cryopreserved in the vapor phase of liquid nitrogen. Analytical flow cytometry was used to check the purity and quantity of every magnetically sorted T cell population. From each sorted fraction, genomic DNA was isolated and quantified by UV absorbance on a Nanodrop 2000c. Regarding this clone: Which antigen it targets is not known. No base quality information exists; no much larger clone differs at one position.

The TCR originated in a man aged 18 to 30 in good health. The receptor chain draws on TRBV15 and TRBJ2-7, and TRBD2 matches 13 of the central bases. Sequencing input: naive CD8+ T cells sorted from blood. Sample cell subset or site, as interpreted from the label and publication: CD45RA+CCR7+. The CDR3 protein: CATSRDSGLAGDEQYF. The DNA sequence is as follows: TGTGCCACCAGCAGAGATTCCGGACTAGCGGGAGACGAGCAGTACTTC.